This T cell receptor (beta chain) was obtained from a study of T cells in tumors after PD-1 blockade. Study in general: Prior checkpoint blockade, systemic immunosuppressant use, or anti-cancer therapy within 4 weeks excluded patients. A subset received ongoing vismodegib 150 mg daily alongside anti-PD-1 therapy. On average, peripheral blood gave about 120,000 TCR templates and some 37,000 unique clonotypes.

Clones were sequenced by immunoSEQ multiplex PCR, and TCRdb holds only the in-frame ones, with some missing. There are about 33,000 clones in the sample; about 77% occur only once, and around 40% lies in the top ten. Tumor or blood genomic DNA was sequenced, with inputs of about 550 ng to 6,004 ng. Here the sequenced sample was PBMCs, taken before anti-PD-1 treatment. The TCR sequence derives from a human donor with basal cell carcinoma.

CDR3 region: CSVFSGQGRADTQYF. CDR3 sequence (DNA): TGCAGCGTGTTTAGCGGACAGGGTAGGGCAGATACGCAGTATTTT. The chain recombines TRBV29-1 with TRBJ2-3, with 8 bases aligning to TRBD1. The V gene's germline CDR1 is SQVTM and CDR2 ANQGSEA. This CDR3 has 15 residues. J lost 4 bases, V lost 6 bases, and 12 bases had no gene match.